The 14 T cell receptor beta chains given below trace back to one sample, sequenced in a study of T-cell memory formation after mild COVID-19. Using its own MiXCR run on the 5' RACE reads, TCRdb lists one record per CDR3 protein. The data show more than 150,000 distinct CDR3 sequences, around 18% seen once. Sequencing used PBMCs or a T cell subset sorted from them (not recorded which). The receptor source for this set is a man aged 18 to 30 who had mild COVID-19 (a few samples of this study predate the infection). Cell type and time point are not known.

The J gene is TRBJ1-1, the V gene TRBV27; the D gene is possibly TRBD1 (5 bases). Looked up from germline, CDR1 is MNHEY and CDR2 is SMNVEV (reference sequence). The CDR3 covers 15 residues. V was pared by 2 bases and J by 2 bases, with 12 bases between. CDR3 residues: CASSLRQGVNTEAFF. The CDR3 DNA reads TGTGCCAGCAGTTTAAGGCAGGGTGTCAACACTGAAGCTTTCTTT.

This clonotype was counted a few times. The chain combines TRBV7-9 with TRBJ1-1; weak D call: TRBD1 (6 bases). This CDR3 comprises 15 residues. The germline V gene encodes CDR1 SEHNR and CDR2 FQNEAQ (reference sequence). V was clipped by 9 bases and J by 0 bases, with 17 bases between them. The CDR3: CASETGSGMNTEAFF. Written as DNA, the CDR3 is TGTGCCAGTGAAACAGGGAGCGGCATGAACACTGAAGCTTTCTTT.

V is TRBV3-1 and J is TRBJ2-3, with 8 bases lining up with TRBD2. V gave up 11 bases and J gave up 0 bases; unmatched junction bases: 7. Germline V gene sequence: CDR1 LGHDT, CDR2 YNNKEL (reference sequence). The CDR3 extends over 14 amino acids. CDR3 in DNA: TGTGCCGGCCAAACGGGGGGGAGCACAGATACGCAGTATTTT. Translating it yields CAGQTGGSTDTQYF.

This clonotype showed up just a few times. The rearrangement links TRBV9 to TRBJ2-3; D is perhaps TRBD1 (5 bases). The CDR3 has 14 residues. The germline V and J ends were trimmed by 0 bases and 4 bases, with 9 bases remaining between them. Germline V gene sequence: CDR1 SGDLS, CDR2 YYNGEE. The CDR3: CASSVAGRADTQYF. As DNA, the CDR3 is TGTGCCAGCAGCGTAGCGGGCAGGGCAGATACGCAGTATTTT. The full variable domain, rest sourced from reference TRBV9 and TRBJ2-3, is DSGVTQTPKHLITATGQRVTLRCSPRSGDLSVYWYQQSLDQGLQFLIQYYNGEERAKGNILERFSAQQFPDLHSELNLSSLELGDSALYFCASSVAGRADTQYFGPGTRLTVL.

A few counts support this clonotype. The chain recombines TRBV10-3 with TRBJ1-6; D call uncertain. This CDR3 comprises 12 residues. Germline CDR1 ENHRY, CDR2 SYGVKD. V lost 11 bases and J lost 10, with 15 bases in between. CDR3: CAASEGSSPLHF. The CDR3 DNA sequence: TGTGCCGCCTCCGAGGGTAGCTCACCCCTCCACTTT.

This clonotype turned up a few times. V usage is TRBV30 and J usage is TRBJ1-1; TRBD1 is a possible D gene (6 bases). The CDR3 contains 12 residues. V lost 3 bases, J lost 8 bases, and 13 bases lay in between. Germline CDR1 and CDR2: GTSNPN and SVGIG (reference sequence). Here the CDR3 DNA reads TGTGCCTGGAGCCCCCAGACAGGAGAAGCTTTCTTT. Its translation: CAWSPQTGEAFF.

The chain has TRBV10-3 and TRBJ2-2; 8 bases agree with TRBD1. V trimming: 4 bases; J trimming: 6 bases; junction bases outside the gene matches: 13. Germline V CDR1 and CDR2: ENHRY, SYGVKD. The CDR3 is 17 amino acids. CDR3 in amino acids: CAISVRGQGAAAGELFF. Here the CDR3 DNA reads TGTGCCATCAGTGTACGAGGGCAGGGGGCGGCGGCCGGGGAGCTGTTTTTT.

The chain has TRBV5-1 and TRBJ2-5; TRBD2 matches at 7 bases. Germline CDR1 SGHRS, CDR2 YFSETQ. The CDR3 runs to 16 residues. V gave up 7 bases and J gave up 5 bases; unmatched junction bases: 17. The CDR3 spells CASAQSSGALWETQYF. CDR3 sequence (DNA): TGCGCCAGCGCCCAGAGCAGCGGGGCGTTGTGGGAGACCCAGTACTTC.

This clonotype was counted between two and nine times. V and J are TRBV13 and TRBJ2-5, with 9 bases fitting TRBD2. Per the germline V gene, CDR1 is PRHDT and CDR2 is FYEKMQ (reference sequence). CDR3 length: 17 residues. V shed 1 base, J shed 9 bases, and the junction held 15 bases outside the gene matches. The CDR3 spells CASSLEIRAGGPLPQYF. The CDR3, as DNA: TGTGCCAGCAGCTTAGAAATTCGAGCGGGGGGCCCGCTTCCCCAGTACTTC.

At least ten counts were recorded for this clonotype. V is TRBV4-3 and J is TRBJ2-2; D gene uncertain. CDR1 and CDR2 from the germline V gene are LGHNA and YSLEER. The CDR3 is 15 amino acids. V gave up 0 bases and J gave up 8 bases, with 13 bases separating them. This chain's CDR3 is CASSQDVGGFGELFF. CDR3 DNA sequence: TGCGCCAGCAGCCAAGATGTAGGCGGTTTTGGGGAGCTGTTTTTT.

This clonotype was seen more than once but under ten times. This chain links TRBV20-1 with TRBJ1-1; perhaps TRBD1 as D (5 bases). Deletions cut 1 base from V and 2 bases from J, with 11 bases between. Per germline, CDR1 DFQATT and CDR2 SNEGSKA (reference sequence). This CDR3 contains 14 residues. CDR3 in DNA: TGCAGTGCTAGAGGGGGCGGGGAAAACACTGAAGCTTTCTTT. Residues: CSARGGGENTEAFF.

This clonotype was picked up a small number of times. CDR3 amino acids: CASNLVQGAQGYTF. CDR3 coding DNA: TGTGCCAGCAACCTGGTACAGGGGGCGCAGGGCTACACCTTC. This chain uses TRBV12-3 or TRBV12-4 with TRBJ1-2; the match to TRBD1 covers 9 bases. V lost 7 bases and J lost 8; bases outside the gene matches: 11. This CDR3 comprises 14 residues.

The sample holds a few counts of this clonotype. The CDR3 coding sequence is TGTGCCAGTAGTTCGGGGGTTCATCAGCCCCAGCATTTT. This codes for CASSSGVHQPQHF. The chain combines TRBV19 with TRBJ1-5; D may be TRBD1 (5 bases). Germline CDR1 is LNHDA and CDR2 is SQIVND (reference sequence). V was clipped by 5 bases and J by 5 bases, with 10 bases between them. The CDR3 contains 13 residues. Full variable domain (remainder filled in from reference TRBV19 and TRBJ1-5): DGGITQSPKYLFRKEGQNVTLSCEQNLNHDAMYWYRQDPGQGLRLIYYSQIVNDFQKGDIAEGYSVSREKKESFPLTVTSAQKNPTAFYLCASSSGVHQPQHFGDGTRLSIL.

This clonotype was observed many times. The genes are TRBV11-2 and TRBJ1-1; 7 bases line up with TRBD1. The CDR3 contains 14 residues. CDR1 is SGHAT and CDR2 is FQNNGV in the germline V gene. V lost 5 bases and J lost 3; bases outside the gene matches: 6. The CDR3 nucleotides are TGTGCCAGCAGCGCAGGGGGTGTGTACACTGAAGCTTTCTTT. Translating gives CASSAGGVYTEAFF. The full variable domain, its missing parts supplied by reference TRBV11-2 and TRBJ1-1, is EAGVAQSPRYKIIEKRQSVAFWCNPISGHATLYWYQQILGQGPKLLIQFQNNGVVDDSQLPKDRFSAERLKGVDSTLKIQPAKLEDSAVYLCASSAGGVYTEAFFGQGTRLTVV.